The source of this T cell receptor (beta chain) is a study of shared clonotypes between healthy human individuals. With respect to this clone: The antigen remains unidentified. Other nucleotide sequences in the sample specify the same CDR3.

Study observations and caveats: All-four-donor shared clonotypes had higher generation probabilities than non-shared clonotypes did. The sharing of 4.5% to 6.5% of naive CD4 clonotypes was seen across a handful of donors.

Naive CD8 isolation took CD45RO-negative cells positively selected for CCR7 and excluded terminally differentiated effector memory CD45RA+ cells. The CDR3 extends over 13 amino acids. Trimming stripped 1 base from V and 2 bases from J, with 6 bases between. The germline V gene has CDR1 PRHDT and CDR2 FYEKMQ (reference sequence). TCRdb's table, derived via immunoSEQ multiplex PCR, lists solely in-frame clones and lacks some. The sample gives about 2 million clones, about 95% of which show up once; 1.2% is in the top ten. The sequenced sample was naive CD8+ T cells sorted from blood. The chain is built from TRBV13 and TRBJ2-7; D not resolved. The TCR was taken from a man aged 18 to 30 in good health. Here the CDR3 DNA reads TGTGCCAGCAGCTTAGAAGGTGCCTACGAGCAGTACTTC. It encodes CASSLEGAYEQYF. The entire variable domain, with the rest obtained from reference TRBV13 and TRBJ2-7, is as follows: AAGVIQSPRHLIKEKRETATLKCYPIPRHDTVYWYQQGPGQDPQFLISFYEKMQSDKGSIPDRFSAQQFSDYHSELNMSSLELGDSALYFCASSLEGAYEQYFGPGTRLTVT.